This T cell receptor beta chain was observed in a study of OX40 agonist ivuxolimab in advanced cancers. The wider study: Dose-escalation patients suffered from hepatocellular carcinoma, melanoma, renal cell or head and neck cancer. Anti-PD-1, anti-PD-L1 or anti-CTLA-4 therapy given earlier was allowed, and approximately 40% had some. The study's findings and limits: Some of the nonresponding patients also showed low levels of normalized T-cell clonal expansion. Clonal expansion by week 6 occurred in CD4+ and CD8+ blood T cells (at 0.1 to 3.0 mg/kg).

Points on this clone: Its target is unknown.

Measured with immunoSEQ multiplex PCR; TCRdb has only the in-frame clones, and not every one. The repertoire consists of about 82,000 clones, with 91% occurring once and the leading ten covering roughly 2.1%. Specimen: CD4+ or CD8+ T cells sorted from blood, collected in a trial of the OX40 agonist ivuxolimab. The receptor was derived from an adult with an advanced solid tumor such as melanoma, head and neck, liver or kidney cancer.

CDR3: CASSQSSGGTDTQYF. The CDR3 nucleotides read TGTGCCAGCAGCCAAAGTAGCGGAGGCACAGATACGCAGTATTTT. The J gene is TRBJ2-3, the V gene TRBV4-2; weak D call: TRBD2 (6 bases). With 2 bases removed from V and 1 base from J, the gap between germline ends came to 10 bases. Looked up from germline, CDR1 is LGHNA and CDR2 is YNFKEQ. The CDR3 length is 15 residues.